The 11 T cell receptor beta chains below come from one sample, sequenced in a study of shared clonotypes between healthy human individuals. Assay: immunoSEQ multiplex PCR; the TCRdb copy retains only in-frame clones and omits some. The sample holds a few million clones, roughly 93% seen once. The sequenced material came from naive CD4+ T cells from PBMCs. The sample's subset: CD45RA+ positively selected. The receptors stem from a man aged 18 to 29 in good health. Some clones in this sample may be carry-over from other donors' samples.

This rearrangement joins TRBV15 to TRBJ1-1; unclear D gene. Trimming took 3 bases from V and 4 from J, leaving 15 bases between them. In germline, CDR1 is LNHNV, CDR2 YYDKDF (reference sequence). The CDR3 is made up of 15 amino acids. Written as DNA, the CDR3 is TGTGCCACCAGCAGTGTAAGGAATTTGGGCACTGAAGCTTTCTTT. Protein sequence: CATSSVRNLGTEAFF.

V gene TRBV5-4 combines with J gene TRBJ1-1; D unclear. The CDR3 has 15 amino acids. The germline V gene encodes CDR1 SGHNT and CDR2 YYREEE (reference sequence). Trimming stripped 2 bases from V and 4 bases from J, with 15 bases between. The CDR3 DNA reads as TGTGCCAGCAGCTTACAAGGACCGCCTGGCACTGAAGCTTTCTTT. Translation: CASSLQGPPGTEAFF. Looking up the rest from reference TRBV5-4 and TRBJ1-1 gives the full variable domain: ETGVTQSPTHLIKTRGQQVTLRCSSQSGHNTVSWYQQALGQGPQFIFQYYREEENGRGNFPPRFSGLQFPNYSSELNVNALELDDSALYLCASSLQGPPGTEAFFGQGTRLTVV.

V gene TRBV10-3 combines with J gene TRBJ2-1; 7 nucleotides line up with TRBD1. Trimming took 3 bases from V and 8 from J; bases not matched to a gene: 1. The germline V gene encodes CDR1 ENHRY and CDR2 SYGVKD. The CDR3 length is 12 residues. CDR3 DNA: TGTGCCATCAGTGAAACAGGGGATGAGCAGTTCTTC. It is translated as CAISETGDEQFF.

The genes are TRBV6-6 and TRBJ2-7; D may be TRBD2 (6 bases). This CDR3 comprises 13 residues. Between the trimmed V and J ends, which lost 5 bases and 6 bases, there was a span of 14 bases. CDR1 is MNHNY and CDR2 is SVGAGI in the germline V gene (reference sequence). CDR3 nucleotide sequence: TGTGCCAGCAGTACGACTAGATCCCGCGAGCAGTACTTC. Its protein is CASSTTRSREQYF.

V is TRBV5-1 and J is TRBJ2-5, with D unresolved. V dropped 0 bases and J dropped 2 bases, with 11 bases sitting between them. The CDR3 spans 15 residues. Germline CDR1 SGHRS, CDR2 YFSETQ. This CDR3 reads CASSLGRSVQETQYF. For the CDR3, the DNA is TGCGCCAGCAGCTTGGGACGGTCTGTTCAAGAGACCCAGTACTTC.

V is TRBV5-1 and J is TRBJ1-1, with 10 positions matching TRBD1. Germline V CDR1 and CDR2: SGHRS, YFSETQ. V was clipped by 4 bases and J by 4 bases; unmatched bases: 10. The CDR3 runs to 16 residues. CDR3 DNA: TGCGCCAGCAGCCAGGGACAGGGGACCCGGGGCACTGAAGCTTTCTTT. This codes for CASSQGQGTRGTEAFF.

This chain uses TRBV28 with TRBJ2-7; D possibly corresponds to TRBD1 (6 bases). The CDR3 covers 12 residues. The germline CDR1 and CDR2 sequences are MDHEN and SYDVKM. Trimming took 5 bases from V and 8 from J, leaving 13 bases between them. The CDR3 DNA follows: TGTGCCAGCAGTCCCTACAGGGTCCAGCAGTACTTC. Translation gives CASSPYRVQQYF. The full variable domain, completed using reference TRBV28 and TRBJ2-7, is DVKVTQSSRYLVKRTGEKVFLECVQDMDHENMFWYRQDPGLGLRLIYFSYDVKMKEKGDIPEGYSVSREKKERFSLILESASTNQTSMYLCASSPYRVQQYFGPGTRLTVT.

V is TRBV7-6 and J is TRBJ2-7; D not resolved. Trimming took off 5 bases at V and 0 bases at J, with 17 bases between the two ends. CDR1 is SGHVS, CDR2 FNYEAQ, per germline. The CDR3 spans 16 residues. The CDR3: CASSPLPPPSSYEQYF. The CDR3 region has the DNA TGTGCCAGCAGCCCCTTGCCGCCTCCAAGCTCCTACGAGCAGTACTTC.

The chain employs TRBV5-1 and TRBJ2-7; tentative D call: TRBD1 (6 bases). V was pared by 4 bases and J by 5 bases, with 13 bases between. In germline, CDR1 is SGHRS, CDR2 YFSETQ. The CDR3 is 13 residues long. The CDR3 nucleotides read TGCGCCAGCAGCCAGGGGCTTAGCGACGAGCAGTACTTC. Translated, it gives CASSQGLSDEQYF.

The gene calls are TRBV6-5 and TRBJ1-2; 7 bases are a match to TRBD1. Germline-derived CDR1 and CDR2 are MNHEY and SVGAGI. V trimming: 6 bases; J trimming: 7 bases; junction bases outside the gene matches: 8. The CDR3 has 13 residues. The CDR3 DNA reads TGTGCCAGCAGCCAGGGGGGGATCGGTGGCTACACCTTC. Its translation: CASSQGGIGGYTF.

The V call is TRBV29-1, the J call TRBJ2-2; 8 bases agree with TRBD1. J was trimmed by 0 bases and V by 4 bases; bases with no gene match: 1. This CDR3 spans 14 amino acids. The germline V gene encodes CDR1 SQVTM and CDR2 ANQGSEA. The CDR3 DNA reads TGCAGCGTTGGGGACAGGACGAACACCGGGGAGCTGTTTTTT. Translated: CSVGDRTNTGELFF.